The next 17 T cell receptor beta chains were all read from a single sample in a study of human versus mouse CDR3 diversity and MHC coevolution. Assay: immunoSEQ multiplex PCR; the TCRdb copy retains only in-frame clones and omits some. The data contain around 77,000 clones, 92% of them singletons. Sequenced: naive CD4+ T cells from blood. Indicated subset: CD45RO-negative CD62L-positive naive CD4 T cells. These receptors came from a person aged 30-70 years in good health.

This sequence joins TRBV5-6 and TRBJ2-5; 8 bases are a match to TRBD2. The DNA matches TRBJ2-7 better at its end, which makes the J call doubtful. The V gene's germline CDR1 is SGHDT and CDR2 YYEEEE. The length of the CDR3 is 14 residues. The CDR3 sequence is CASSRGLVGNEQYF. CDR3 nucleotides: TGTGCCAGCAGCCGGGGACTAGTGGGGAACGAGCAGTACTTC.

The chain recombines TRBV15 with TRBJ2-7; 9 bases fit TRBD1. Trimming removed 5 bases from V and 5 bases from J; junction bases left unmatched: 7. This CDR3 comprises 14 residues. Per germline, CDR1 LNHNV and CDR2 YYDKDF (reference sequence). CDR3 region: CATSEGGQGNEQYF. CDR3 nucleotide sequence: TGTGCCACCAGCGAGGGGGGACAGGGAAACGAGCAGTACTTC.

The CDR3 sequence: CASSLRDRGLSPLHF. In DNA form, the CDR3 reads TGTGCCAGCAGCTTACGGGACAGGGGGCTTTCACCCCTCCACTTT. The V gene is TRBV7-9, the J gene TRBJ1-6; 12 bases are a match to TRBD1. The CDR3 loop spans 15 amino acids. V lost 2 bases, J lost 9 bases, and 2 bases stayed unmatched. From germline, CDR1 is SEHNR and CDR2 FQNEAQ (reference sequence).

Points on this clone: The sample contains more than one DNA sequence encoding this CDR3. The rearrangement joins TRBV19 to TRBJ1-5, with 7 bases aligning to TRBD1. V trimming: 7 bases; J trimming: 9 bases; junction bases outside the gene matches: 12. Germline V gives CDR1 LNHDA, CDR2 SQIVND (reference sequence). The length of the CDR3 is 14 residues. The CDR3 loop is CASNPDRALRPQHF. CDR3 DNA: TGTGCCAGTAACCCCGACAGGGCATTGAGGCCCCAGCATTTT.

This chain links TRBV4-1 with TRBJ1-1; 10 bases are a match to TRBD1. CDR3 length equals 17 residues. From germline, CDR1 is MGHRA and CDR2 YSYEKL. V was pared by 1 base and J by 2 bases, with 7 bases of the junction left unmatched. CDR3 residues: CASSQGAGTGVNTEAFF. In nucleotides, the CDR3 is TGCGCCAGCAGCCAAGGGGCCGGGACAGGGGTTAACACTGAAGCTTTCTTT.

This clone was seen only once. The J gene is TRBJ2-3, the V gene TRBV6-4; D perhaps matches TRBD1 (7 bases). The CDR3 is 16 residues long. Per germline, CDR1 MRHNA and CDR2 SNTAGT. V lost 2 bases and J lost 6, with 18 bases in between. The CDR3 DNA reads TGTGCCAGCAGTGACGCCGAGGAGGGGGCGCGGGATACGCAGTATTTT. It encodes CASSDAEEGARDTQYF.

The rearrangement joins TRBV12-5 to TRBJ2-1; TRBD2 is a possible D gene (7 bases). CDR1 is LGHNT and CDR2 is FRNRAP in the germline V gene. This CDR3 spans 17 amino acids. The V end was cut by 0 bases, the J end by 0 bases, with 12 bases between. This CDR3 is CASGLVSGGISYNEQFF. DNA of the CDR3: TGTGCTAGTGGTTTGGTATCGGGGGGCATCTCCTACAATGAGCAGTTCTTC.

CDR3 coding DNA: TGCGCCAGCAGCTTGGCTAGCGGGGGCACCTACGAGCAGTACTTC. Protein product: CASSLASGGTYEQYF. This chain joins TRBV5-1 and TRBJ2-7, with 10 bases that match TRBD2. V lost 0 bases to trimming and J lost 2 bases; unmatched junction nucleotides: 2. The germline V gene has CDR1 SGHRS and CDR2 YFSETQ. The CDR3 sequence is 15 residues long. Full variable domain (missing parts from reference TRBV5-1 and TRBJ2-7): KAGVTQTPRYLIKTRGQQVTLSCSPISGHRSVSWYQQTPGQGLQFLFEYFSETQRNKGNFPGRFSGRQFSNSRSEMNVSTLELGDSALYLCASSLASGGTYEQYFGPGTRLTVT.

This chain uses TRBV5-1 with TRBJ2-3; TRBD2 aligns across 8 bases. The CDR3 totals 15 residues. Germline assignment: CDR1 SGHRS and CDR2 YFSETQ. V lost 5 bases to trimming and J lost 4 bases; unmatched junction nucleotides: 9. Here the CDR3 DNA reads TGCGCCAGCAGTACGACTAGCGTGGGGGCAGATACGCAGTATTTT. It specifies CASSTTSVGADTQYF.

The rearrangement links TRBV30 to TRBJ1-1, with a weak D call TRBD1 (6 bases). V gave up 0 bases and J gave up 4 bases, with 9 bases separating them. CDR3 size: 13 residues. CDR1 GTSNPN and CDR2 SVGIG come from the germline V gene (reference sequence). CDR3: CAWSVSGVTEAFF. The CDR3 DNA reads TGTGCCTGGAGTGTTTCAGGGGTCACTGAAGCTTTCTTT.

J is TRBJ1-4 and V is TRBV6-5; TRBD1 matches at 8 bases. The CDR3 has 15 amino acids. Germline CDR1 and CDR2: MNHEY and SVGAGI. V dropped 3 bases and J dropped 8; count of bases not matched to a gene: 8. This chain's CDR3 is CASSYLGQGGEKLFF. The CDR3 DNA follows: TGTGCCAGCAGTTATCTTGGACAGGGCGGCGAAAAACTGTTTTTT.

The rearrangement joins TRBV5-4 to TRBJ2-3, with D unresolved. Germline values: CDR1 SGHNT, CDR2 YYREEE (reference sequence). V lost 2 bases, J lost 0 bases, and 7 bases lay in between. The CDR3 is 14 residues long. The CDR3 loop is CASSFTSSTDTQYF. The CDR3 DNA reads TGTGCCAGCAGCTTTACTTCTAGCACAGATACGCAGTATTTT.

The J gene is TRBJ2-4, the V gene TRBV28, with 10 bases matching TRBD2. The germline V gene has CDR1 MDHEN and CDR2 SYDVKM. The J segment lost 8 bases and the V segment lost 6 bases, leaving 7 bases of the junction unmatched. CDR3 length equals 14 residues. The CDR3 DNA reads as TGTGCCAGCAGGGGCGTGAGCGGGAGGGACATTCAGTACTTC. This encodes CASRGVSGRDIQYF.

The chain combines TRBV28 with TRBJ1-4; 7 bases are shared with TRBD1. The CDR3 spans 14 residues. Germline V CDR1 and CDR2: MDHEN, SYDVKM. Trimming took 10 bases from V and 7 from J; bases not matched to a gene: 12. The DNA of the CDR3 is TGTGCCACCAATATGAGGGACAGTGGTGAAAAACTGTTTTTT. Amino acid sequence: CATNMRDSGEKLFF.

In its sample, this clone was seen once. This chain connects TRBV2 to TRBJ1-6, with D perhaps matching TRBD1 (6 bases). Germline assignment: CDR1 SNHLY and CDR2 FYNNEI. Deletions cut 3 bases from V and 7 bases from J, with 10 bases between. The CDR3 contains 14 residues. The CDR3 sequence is CASSDGGSNSPLHF. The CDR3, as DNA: TGTGCCAGCAGTGATGGGGGCTCAAATTCACCCCTCCACTTT.

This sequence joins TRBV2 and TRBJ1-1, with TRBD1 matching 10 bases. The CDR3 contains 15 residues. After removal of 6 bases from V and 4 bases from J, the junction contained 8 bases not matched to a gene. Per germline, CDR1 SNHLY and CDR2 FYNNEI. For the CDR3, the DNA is TGTGCCAGCAGCCGTAACGGACAGGGGGGCACTGAAGCTTTCTTT. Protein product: CASSRNGQGGTEAFF.

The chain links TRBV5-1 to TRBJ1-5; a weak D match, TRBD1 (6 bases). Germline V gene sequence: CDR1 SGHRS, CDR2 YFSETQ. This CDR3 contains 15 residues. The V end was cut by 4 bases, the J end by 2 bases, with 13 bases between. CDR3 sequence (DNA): TGCGCCAGCAGCCAAGGGGCAGGGGGCAATCAGCCCCAGCATTTT. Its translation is CASSQGAGGNQPQHF.